The subject of this entry is one T cell receptor beta chain. The antigen is undetermined. Some clones are missing from TCRdb's copy, which holds only in-frame ones; the method was immunoSEQ multiplex PCR. The data hold 150,000 to 200,000 clones, with 80% to 90% observed a single time. This specimen comes from a study of cytomegalovirus exposure and HLA in healthy donors. Study-level results: Researchers counted approximately 160 TCR beta chains as cytomegalovirus-associated.

V lost 4 bases and J lost 6, with 13 bases in between. Germline CDR1 reads SNHLY; CDR2 reads FYNNEI. This CDR3 has 13 residues. The sequenced sample was PBMCs. The origin of this receptor is a woman aged 25 to 45 in good health and CMV-seronegative. The J gene is TRBJ2-7, the V gene TRBV2, with D perhaps TRBD1 (7 bases). CDR3 nucleotides: TGTGCCAGCAGTGCGAACAGGGGAGGCGAGCAGTACTTC. This sequence encodes CASSANRGGEQYF.